This passage covers 14 T cell receptor beta chains from one sample sequenced in a study of blood T cell repertoires in COVID-19. Repertoires were generated with immunoSEQ multiplex PCR, while TCRdb's copy carries only in-frame clones and drops some. The table has under 200,000 clones, roughly 83% seen once. The specimen sequenced was peripheral blood. The origin of the receptors is a woman between 40 and 55 years old with COVID-19, enrolled during active disease.

This chain links TRBV9 with TRBJ2-6, with TRBD1 identical over 8 bases. V shed 4 bases and J 0 bases; nucleotides not matched to a gene: 6. The CDR3 contains 17 residues. Germline V gives CDR1 SGDLS, CDR2 YYNGEE. DNA for the CDR3: TGTGCCAGCAGCTTCGGACAGGGAAGCTCTGGGGCCAACGTCCTGACTTTC. Its protein product is CASSFGQGSSGANVLTF.

The rearrangement links TRBV6-2 or TRBV6-3 to TRBJ1-2; D is undetermined. The V and J ends lost 6 bases and 7 bases respectively, with 15 bases between them. CDR1 is MNHEY and CDR2 is SVGEGT in the germline V gene. The CDR3 consists of 13 residues. In nucleotides, the CDR3 is TGTGCCAGCAGCCCTCTCGTCCTCAGTGGCTACACCTTC. Amino acids: CASSPLVLSGYTF.

The rearrangement links TRBV27 to TRBJ2-1; 8 bases are a match to TRBD2. The germline V gene encodes CDR1 MNHEY and CDR2 SMNVEV (reference sequence). This CDR3 is 14 amino acids long. Trimming at V came to 7 bases and at J to 3 bases, leaving 5 bases not matched to a gene. The CDR3 sequence: CASNPGGLYNEQFF. The CDR3 DNA sequence: TGTGCCAGCAACCCGGGGGGGCTCTACAATGAGCAGTTCTTC.

This clone showed up just a few times. This chain links TRBV3-1 (or the pseudogene TRBV3-2) with TRBJ2-3; TRBD1 is a possible D gene (6 bases). This CDR3 spans 13 amino acids. Germline V gene lookup returns CDR1 LGHDT and CDR2 YNNKEL (reference sequence). Deletions cut 1 base from V and 4 bases from J, with 6 bases between. CDR3 loop: CASSQGGPDTQYF. The CDR3 bases are TGTGCCAGCAGCCAAGGGGGGCCAGATACGCAGTATTTT.

V is TRBV3-1 (or the pseudogene TRBV3-2) and J is TRBJ2-2, with D possibly TRBD1 on 5 matching bases. Germline CDR1 LGHDT, CDR2 YNNKEL (reference sequence). V was trimmed by 3 bases and J by 0 bases, leaving 8 bases between them. This CDR3 has 15 residues. CDR3 bases: TGTGCCAGCAGCCATGACAGCTCGAACACCGGGGAGCTGTTTTTT. It codes for CASSHDSSNTGELFF.

This clone was seen more than once but under ten times. The chain has TRBV15 and TRBJ2-7; 9 bases fit TRBD1. With V trimmed by 1 base and J by 2 bases, 6 bases remained unmatched. CDR3 length equals 16 residues. Germline CDR1 reads LNHNV; CDR2 reads YYDKDF (reference sequence). The CDR3 is CATSRVGTGSTYEQYF. In DNA, the CDR3 is TGTGCCACCAGCAGAGTGGGGACAGGGAGTACCTACGAGCAGTACTTC.

The CDR3 region is CASSDQGYEQYF. The CDR3 coding sequence is TGTGCCAGCAGTGATCAGGGGTACGAGCAGTACTTC. This chain uses TRBV6-1 with TRBJ2-7, with D tentatively TRBD1 (6 bases). The germline V gene encodes CDR1 MNHNS and CDR2 SASEGT. Trimming removed 3 bases from V and 4 bases from J, with 7 bases in between. The length of the CDR3 is 12 residues.

This clone showed up just a few times. The chain recombines TRBV5-1 with TRBJ1-6; D unresolved. The CDR3 consists of 15 residues. V shed 0 bases and J shed 3 bases, with 7 bases lying between them. Germline assignment: CDR1 SGHRS and CDR2 YFSETQ. This CDR3 reads CASSLAGDYNSPLHF. The DNA of the CDR3 is TGCGCCAGCAGCTTGGCCGGGGACTATAATTCACCCCTCCACTTT.

The CDR3 sequence: CASSLGTLGELFF. Here the CDR3 DNA reads TGTGCCAGCAGCTTAGGGACACTCGGGGAGCTGTTTTTT. The rearrangement links TRBV7-3 to TRBJ2-2; tentative D call: TRBD1 (6 bases). Germline CDR1 and CDR2: SGHTA and FQGTGA. V was shortened by 2 bases and J by 7 bases, with 8 bases between the two germline ends. The CDR3 covers 13 residues.

This chain connects TRBV10-2 to TRBJ2-7; 7 bases agree with TRBD1. This CDR3 is 14 amino acids long. J gave up 1 base and V 5 bases, and 5 bases lay outside the gene matches. Germline CDR1 and CDR2: WSHSY and SAAADI. CDR3 DNA sequence: TGCGCCAGCAGTCATACAGGGGAATCCTACGAGCAGTACTTC. Translation gives CASSHTGESYEQYF.

The V call is TRBV7-8, the J call TRBJ2-5; no clear D gene. This CDR3 contains 13 residues. CDR1 SGHVS and CDR2 FQNEAQ come from the germline V gene. With 5 bases removed from V and 1 base from J, the gap between germline ends came to 8 bases. In DNA form, the CDR3 reads TGTGCCAGCAGCAAGACTTTCCAAGAGACCCAGTACTTC. It codes for CASSKTFQETQYF.

Turning to this clone: The same CDR3 can be traced to other DNA sequences in this sample. The gene calls are TRBV5-1 and TRBJ2-5, with 7 nucleotides matching TRBD1. CDR1 and CDR2 (germline): SGHRS, YFSETQ. This CDR3 is 14 amino acids long. With V trimmed by 3 bases and J by 3 bases, 5 bases remained unmatched. The CDR3 DNA reads TGCGCCAGCAGCTCCGGCACAGGGGAAGAGACCCAGTACTTC. Translation gives CASSSGTGEETQYF.

The rearrangement joins TRBV30 to TRBJ1-6, with D tentatively TRBD1 (5 bases). The CDR3 extends over 13 amino acids. CDR1 and CDR2 from the germline V gene are GTSNPN and SVGIG (reference sequence). Trimming took 3 bases from V and 5 from J, leaving 8 bases between them. The CDR3, as DNA: TGTGCCTGGAGCAGGGATGATAATTCACCCCTCCACTTT. It yields the protein CAWSRDDNSPLHF.

V and J are TRBV2 and TRBJ2-7; TRBD1 matches at 7 bases. The CDR3 runs to 14 residues. Trimming at V came to 7 bases and at J to 4 bases, leaving 10 bases not matched to a gene. The V gene's germline CDR1 is SNHLY and CDR2 FYNNEI. This CDR3 reads CASTRQGSWYEQYF. The DNA of the CDR3 is TGTGCCAGCACCCGACAGGGTAGTTGGTACGAGCAGTACTTC. Full variable domain (remainder filled in from reference TRBV2 and TRBJ2-7): EPEVTQTPSHQVTQMGQEVILRCVPISNHLYFYWYRQILGQKVEFLVSFYNNEISEKSEIFDDQFSVERPDGSNFTLKIRSTKLEDSAMYFCASTRQGSWYEQYFGPGTRLTVT.